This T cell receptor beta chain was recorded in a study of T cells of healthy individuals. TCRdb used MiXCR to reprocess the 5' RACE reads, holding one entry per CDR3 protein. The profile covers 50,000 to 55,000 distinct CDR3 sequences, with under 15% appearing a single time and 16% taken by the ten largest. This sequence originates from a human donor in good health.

CDR3: CASSLSRAEAFF. DNA of the CDR3: TGTGCCAGCAGTTTAAGTCGAGCTGAAGCTTTCTTT. This chain joins TRBV28 and TRBJ1-1; no clear D gene. The V and J ends lost 2 bases and 6 bases respectively, with 7 bases between them. Germline values: CDR1 MDHEN, CDR2 SYDVKM. The CDR3 runs to 12 residues.